This T cell receptor beta chain was profiled in a study of blood T cell repertoires in COVID-19. Study at large: Both acute and convalescent COVID-19 samples were obtained from the United States, Italy and Spain. PBMCs, B-cell-depleted T cells, or T cells were the source of the cDNA or gDNA that made up the material.

Original data processing: By means of reference gene primer amplification, nucleated cell counts were estimated. TCRdb's table, derived via immunoSEQ multiplex PCR, lists solely in-frame clones and lacks some. That table gives V, J and clone size, and the DNA gave D and trimming. The sample has more than 200,000 clones, about 90% seen once. Looked up from germline, CDR1 is LNHDA and CDR2 is SQIVND (reference sequence). Trimming shortened V by 10 bases and J by 2 bases, and 12 bases separated the two germline ends. The CDR3 is made up of 13 amino acids. The rearrangement links TRBV19 to TRBJ1-5; D is perhaps TRBD1 (6 bases). The sample consisted of peripheral blood. The receptor was derived from a man older than 75 with acute or convalescent COVID-19. CDR3 DNA sequence: TGTGCCACCAGACAGGTGGGCAATCAGCCCCAGCATTTT. Translation: CATRQVGNQPQHF.